The clone carrying this T cell receptor (beta chain) was counted at least ten times. What it recognizes is unknown. CDR1 and CDR2 from the germline V gene are SGHTA and FQGNSA. Germline trimming cut 7 bases from V and 0 bases from J; bases unmatched to any gene: 1. The CDR3 covers 14 residues. This sample is drawn from a study of T cell repertoires in cytomegalovirus infection. The wider study: Shared public TCR beta signatures pointed to both CMV infection and a matching HLA type.

Findings and caveats of the study: Pooled public TCR beta family frequency picked out CMV carriers with the relevant HLA.

MiXCR, applied by TCRdb to the reads, yields one record per CDR3 protein. The data hold around 450,000 distinct CDR3 sequences, with 31% observed a single time. The rearrangement links TRBV7-2 to TRBJ2-1; 9 bases agree with TRBD1. The receptor comes from a human donor in good health (CMV status not recorded). Some clones in this sample may be carry-over from other donors' samples. What was sequenced was PBMCs. The CDR3 here is CASKTGGSYNEQFF. The CDR3, as DNA: TGTGCCAGCAAGACAGGGGGCTCCTACAATGAGCAGTTCTTC.